This entry concerns a single T cell receptor beta chain. Its antigen is still unknown. No base quality information exists; no much larger clone differs at one position. The trial excluded patients who had a history of autoimmune disease or were on systemic immunosuppression. Peripheral blood for TCR sequencing was drawn from every dose cohort at baseline, at cycle 4 day 1 and at cycle 7 day 1. Samples were obtained from an open-label, multicenter, first-in-human phase I dose-escalation trial of ivuxolimab. Adults with locally advanced or metastatic head and neck squamous cell, hepatocellular, melanoma or renal cell carcinoma were enrolled in the trial. CD4+ and CD8+ T cells were sorted separately from peripheral blood before TCR sequencing. To sequence the TCRbeta CDR3 region, genomic DNA was isolated from the sorted cells. The immunoSEQ Assay was used to sequence the TCRbeta CDR3 regions. As stored in TCRdb, this immuneACCESS dataset retains in-frame rearrangements with V and J assigned. A fraction of the clones does not appear; measured against another copy, unresolved V genes explain less than half of the discrepancy, and the remainder lacks a known reason. The table for this sample lists 80,000 or so clones; under 90% of them were counted only once. The ten most abundant clones make up more than 2.5% of the sample.

V loses 4 bases of germline sequence and J loses 11 bases, and the interval between the two ends is 18 bases. Per the germline V gene (reference sequence), GTSNPN is the CDR1 and SVGIG is the CDR2. The CDR3, from cysteine to phenylalanine, totals 14 residues. Solely the CDR3 DNA is kept, with 42 bases framed from the first base. This sample is part of a study of OX40 agonist ivuxolimab in advanced cancers. In the study overall: Ivuxolimab, which targeted the costimulatory receptor OX40 (CD134), was an agonistic, fully human IgG2 monoclonal antibody. Intravenous ivuxolimab was administered to patients every 2 weeks at six dose levels: 0.01, 0.1, 0.3, 1.5, 3 and 10 mg/kg. Of the approximately 53 patients in dose escalation, about 20 had hepatocellular carcinoma, about 15 had melanoma, 9 had renal cell carcinoma and 9 had head and neck cancer. The dose-escalation cohort was about 83% male with a mean age of about 60 years, ranging from roughly 20 to 80. Prior anti-PD-1, anti-PD-L1 or anti-CTLA-4 therapy was permitted, and approximately 41% of dose-escalation patients had received checkpoint inhibitors. Partial responses were achieved by three dose-escalation patients, of whom one had hepatocellular carcinoma and two had cutaneous melanoma. The purpose of peripheral TCRbeta sequencing was to test whether ivuxolimab changed TCR sequence diversity and led to clonal T-cell expansion. The monotherapy dose-escalation portion (N ≈ 56 patients) of the phase I ivuxolimab trial is reported in the paper.

General conclusions and limits of the study: Low levels of normalized T-cell clonal expansion were also shown by some nonresponding patients. The antigen specificity of the clonally expanded peripheral T cells was not determined. After ivuxolimab, expanded clones were on average more numerous among CD8+ T cells than among CD4+ T cells. Partial responders in the 0.1-3.0 mg/kg groups had among the lowest normalized peripheral clonal expansion, especially among CD8+ T cells. Clonal expansion of both CD4+ and CD8+ blood T cells was observed from baseline to week 6 at doses 0.1 to 3.0 mg/kg.

Sequencing used CD4+ or CD8+ T cells sorted from blood, obtained in a trial of the OX40 agonist ivuxolimab. This clonotype originated in an adult with an advanced solid tumor such as melanoma, head and neck, liver or kidney cancer. This receptor chain uses TRBV30 and TRBJ1-6; a tentative D match to TRBD1 spans 6 bases. The DNA sequence follows: TGTGCCTGGATGGGCCCGGGGGGGGGCCCACCCCTCCACTTT. This gives the protein CAWMGPGGGPPLHF.